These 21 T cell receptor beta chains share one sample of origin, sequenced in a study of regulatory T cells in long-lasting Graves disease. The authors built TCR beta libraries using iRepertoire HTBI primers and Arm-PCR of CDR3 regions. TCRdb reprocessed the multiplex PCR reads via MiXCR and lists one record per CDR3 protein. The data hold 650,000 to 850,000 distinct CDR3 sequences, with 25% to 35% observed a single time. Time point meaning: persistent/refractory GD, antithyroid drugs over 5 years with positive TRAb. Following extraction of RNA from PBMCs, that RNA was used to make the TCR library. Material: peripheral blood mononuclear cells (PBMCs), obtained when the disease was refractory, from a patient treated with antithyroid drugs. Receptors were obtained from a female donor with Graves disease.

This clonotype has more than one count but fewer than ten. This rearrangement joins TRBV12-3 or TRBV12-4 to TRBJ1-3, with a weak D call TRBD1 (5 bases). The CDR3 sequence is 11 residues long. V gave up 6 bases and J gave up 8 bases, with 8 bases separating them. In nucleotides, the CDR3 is TGTGCCAGCAGAAGGGGTGACACCATATATTTT. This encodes CASRRGDTIYF.

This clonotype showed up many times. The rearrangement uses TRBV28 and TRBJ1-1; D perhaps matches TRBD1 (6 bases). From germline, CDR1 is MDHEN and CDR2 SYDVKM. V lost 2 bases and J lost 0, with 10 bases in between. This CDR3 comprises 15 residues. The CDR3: CASSLGRGMNTEAFF. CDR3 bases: TGTGCCAGCAGTTTAGGCAGGGGTATGAACACTGAAGCTTTCTTT.

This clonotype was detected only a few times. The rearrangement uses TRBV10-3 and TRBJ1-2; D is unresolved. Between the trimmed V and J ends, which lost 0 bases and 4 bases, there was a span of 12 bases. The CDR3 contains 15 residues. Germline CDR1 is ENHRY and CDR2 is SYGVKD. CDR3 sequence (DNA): TGTGCCATCAGTGAGTCGATATGGCGCGGCTATGGCTACACCTTC. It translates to CAISESIWRGYGYTF.

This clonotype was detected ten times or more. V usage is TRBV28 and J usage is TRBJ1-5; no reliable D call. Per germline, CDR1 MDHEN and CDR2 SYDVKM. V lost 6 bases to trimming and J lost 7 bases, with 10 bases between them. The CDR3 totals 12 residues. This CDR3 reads CASRLEYQPQHF. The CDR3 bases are TGTGCCAGCAGGCTGGAGTACCAGCCCCAGCATTTT.

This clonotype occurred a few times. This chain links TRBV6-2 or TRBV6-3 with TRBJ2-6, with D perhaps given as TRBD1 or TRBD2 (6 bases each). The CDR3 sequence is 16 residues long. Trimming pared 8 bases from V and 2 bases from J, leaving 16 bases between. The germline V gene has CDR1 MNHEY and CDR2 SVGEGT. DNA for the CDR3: TGTGCCAGCGGCAAAAGGAGGGGGGCTGGGGCCAACGTCCTGACTTTC. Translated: CASGKRRGAGANVLTF.

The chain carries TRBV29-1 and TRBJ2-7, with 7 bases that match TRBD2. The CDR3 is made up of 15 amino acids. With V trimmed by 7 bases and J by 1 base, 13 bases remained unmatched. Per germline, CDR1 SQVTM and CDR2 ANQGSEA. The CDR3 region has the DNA TGCAGCGGGGCTTTCGGTCGCGGGGGATCCTACGAGCAGTACTTC. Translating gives CSGAFGRGGSYEQYF.

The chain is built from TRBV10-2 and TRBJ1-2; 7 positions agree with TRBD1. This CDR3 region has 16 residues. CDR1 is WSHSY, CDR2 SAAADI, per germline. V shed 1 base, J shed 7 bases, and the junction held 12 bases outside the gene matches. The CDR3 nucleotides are TGCGCCAGCAGTGAGTTGAAAGAAGGGGGCTGGAGTGGCTACACCTTC. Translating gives CASSELKEGGWSGYTF.

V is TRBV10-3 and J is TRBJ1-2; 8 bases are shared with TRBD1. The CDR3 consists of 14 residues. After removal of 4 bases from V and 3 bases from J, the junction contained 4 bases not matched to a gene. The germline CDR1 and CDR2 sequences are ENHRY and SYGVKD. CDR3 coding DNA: TGTGCCATCAGTGTGGACAGGGAGCACTATGGCTACACCTTC. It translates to CAISVDREHYGYTF.

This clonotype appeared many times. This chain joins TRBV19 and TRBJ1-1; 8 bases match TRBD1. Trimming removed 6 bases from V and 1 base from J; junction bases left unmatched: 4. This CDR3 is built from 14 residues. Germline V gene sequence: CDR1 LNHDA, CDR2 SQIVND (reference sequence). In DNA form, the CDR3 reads TGTGCCAGTAGGACACAGGGGGGGAACACTGAAGCTTTCTTT. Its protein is CASRTQGGNTEAFF.

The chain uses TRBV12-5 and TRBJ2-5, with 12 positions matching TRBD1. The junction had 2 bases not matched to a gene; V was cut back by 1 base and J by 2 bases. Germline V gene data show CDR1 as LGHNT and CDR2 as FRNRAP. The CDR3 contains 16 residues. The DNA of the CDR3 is TGTGCTAGTGGTTTGGGGGACAGGGGGCTGCAAGAGACCCAGTACTTC. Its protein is CASGLGDRGLQETQYF.

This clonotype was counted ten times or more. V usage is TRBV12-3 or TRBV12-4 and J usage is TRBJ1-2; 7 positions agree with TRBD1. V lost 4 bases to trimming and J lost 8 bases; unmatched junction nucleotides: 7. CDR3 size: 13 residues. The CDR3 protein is CASSSGTVWGYTF. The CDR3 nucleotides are TGTGCCAGCAGTTCCGGGACAGTTTGGGGCTACACCTTC.

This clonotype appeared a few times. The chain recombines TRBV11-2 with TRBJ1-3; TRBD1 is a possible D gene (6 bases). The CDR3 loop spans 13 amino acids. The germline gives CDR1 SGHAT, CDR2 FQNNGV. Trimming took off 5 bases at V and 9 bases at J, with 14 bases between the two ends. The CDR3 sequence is CASSRLRGGTIYF. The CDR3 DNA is TGTGCCAGCAGCAGACTCAGGGGAGGCACCATATATTTT.

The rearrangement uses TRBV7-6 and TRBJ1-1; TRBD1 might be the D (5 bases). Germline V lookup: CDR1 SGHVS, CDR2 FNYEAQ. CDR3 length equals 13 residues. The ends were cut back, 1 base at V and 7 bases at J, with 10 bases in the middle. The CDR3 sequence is CASSLGGDGEAFF. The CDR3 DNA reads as TGTGCCAGCAGCTTAGGAGGGGACGGTGAAGCTTTCTTT. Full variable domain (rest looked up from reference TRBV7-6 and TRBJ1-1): GAGVSQSPRYKVTKRGQDVALRCDPISGHVSLYWYRQALGQGPEFLTYFNYEAQQDKSGLPNDRFSAERPEGSISTLTIQRTEQRDSAMYRCASSLGGDGEAFFGQGTRLTVV.

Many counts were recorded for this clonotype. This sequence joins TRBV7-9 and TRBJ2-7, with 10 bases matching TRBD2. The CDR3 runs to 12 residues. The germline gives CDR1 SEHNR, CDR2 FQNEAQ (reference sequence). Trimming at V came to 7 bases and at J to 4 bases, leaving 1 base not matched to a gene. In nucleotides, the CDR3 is TGTGCCAGCACTAGCGGGAGTTACGAGCAGTACTTC. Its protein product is CASTSGSYEQYF.

The CDR3 nucleotides are TGCAGTGCTAGGAAACTGGCGGGAGAGACCCAGTACTTC. This encodes CSARKLAGETQYF. The genes are TRBV20-1 and TRBJ2-5; a weak D match, TRBD2 (5 bases). The CDR3 is 13 amino acids. In germline, CDR1 is DFQATT, CDR2 SNEGSKA (reference sequence). Between the trimmed V and J ends, which lost 3 bases and 4 bases, there was a span of 12 bases.

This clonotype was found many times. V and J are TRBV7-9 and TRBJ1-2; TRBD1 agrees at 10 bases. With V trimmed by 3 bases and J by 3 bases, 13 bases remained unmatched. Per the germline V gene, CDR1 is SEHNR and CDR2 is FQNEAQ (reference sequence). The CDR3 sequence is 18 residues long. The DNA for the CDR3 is TGTGCCAGCAGCTTCGGATTGGGACAGGGGAAGGAGGACTATGGCTACACCTTC. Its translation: CASSFGLGQGKEDYGYTF.

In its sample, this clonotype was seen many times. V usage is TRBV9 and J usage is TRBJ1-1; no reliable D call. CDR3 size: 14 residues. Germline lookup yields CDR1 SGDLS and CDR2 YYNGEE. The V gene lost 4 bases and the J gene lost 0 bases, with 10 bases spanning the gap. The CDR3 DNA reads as TGTGCCAGCAGCCCACCTTCCATGAACACTGAAGCTTTCTTT. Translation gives CASSPPSMNTEAFF.

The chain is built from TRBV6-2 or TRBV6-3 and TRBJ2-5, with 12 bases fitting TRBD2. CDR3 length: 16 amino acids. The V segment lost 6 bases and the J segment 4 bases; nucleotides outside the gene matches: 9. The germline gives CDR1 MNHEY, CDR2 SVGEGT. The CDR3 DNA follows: TGTGCCAGCAGGGAAGCCCCGGGACTAGCGGGAGAGACCCAGTACTTC. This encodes CASREAPGLAGETQYF.

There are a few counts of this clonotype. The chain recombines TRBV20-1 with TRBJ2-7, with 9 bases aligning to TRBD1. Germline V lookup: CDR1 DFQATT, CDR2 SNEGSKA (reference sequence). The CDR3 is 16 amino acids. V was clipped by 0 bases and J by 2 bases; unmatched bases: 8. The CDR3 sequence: CSARDSRGDRAYEQYF. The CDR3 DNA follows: TGCAGTGCTAGAGATTCGAGAGGGGACAGGGCCTACGAGCAGTACTTC.

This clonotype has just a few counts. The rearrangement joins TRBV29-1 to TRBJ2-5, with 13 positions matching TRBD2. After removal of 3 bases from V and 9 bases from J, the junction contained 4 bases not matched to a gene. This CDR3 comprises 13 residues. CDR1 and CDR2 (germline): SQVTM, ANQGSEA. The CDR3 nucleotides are TGCAGCGTTGATGGACTAGCGGGAGCGGCCCAGTACTTC. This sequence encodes CSVDGLAGAAQYF.

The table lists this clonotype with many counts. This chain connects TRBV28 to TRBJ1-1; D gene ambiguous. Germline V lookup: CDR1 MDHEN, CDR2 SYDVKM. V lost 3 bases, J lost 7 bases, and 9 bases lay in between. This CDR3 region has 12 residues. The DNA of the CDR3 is TGTGCCAGCAGTTTGATGAGGTTTGAAGCTTTCTTT. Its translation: CASSLMRFEAFF.